The sample holds a few counts of the clone carrying this T cell receptor (beta chain). The antigen is not known. The data stem from a study of cytomegalovirus exposure and HLA in healthy donors. CDR3 length: 14 residues. The germline V gene encodes CDR1 PRHDT and CDR2 FYEKMQ (reference sequence). Trimming left V 7 bases short and J 1 base short, with 10 bases between. Study results and limitations: TCR beta V segments were, for the most part, productive about 87% or about 30% of the time in an earlier analysis. A later analysis linked some 18,000 TCR beta sequences to HLA alleles at 0.05 false discovery rate.

PCR primers comprised 60 Vbeta and 13 Jbeta primers. Produced via immunoSEQ multiplex PCR; TCRdb's table is partial and in-frame only. The table shows 140,000 to 150,000 clones, with about 75% occurring only once. Sample: PBMCs. The chain is built from TRBV13 and TRBJ2-2; a possible D gene is TRBD1 (6 bases). The TCR originated in a man aged 55 to 69 in good health and CMV-seronegative. The CDR3 reads CASIKGENTGELFF. CDR3 nucleotide sequence: TGTGCCAGCATCAAGGGGGAGAACACCGGGGAGCTGTTTTTT.